This T cell receptor (beta chain) was captured in a study of cytomegalovirus exposure and HLA in healthy donors. PCR primers comprised 60 Vbeta and 13 Jbeta primers. The repertoire was sequenced with immunoSEQ multiplex PCR; TCRdb's copy has only in-frame clones and lacks some. Among 150,000 to 200,000 clones listed, over 65% were seen once. The CDR3 is 16 amino acids. Germline V gene lookup returns CDR1 SGHVS and CDR2 FNYEAQ. V shed 1 base and J shed 5 bases, with 17 bases lying between them. Sequenced: PBMCs. The V call is TRBV7-6, the J call TRBJ2-5; the D gene is possibly TRBD1 (6 bases). This TCR was recovered from a woman in her forties or fifties in good health and CMV-seropositive. The CDR3 reads CASSLVTVGARETQYF. The CDR3 nucleotides are TGTGCCAGCAGCTTAGTTACCGTGGGGGCACGGGAGACCCAGTACTTC.